The TCR beta chain described here comes from a study of blood T cell repertoires in COVID-19. Looking at the study overall: Acute-phase and convalescent COVID-19 samples originated in the United States, Italy and Spain. T cells, B-cell-depleted T cells, or PBMCs supplied cDNA or gDNA.

This CDR3 spans 14 amino acids. Trimming removed 4 bases from V and 2 bases from J, with 12 bases in between. Germline CDR1 and CDR2: SNHLY and FYNNEI. Authors' data handling: Estimates of nucleated cell counts were drawn from the amplification of reference gene primers. The protocol was immunoSEQ multiplex PCR, while the TCRdb copy is restricted to in-frame clones and leaves out a portion. V, J and clone size are those of that table, while D and trimming were read from the DNA. The sample yields about 100,000 clones, approximately 86% seen once. V gene TRBV2 combines with J gene TRBJ2-7; D is unresolved. Specimen: peripheral blood. This TCR was recovered from a man aged 80 or over with acute or convalescent COVID-19. CDR3 in amino acids: CASSVFPYPYEQYF. For the CDR3, the DNA is TGTGCCAGCAGTGTTTTTCCCTACCCCTACGAGCAGTACTTC.